This paragraph covers one T cell receptor (beta chain) sequence. This clonotype was counted at least ten times. The clone's antigen remains unknown. One base away there is no much larger clone; base qualities are not given. Trimming takes 4 bases from V and 6 bases from J, and the germline ends sit 17 bases apart. The CDR3 holds 14 amino acids from the cysteine to the phenylalanine. The CDR3 DNA has 42 bases and is translated from base 1. The germline V gene provides CDR1 SGHDT and CDR2 YYEEEE. This record comes from a study of neurological immune-mediated disorders (dated by TCRdb to about 2019). Regarding the research as a whole: Peripheral blood TCR-beta repertoires from patients with HTLV-I-associated myelopathy (HAM/TSP), patients with multiple sclerosis, and healthy controls were compared in the study using UMI-based sequencing. The roughly 100 TCR-beta libraries included longitudinal samples, technical triplicates and paired sorted CD4+ and CD8+ T-cell subsets alongside PBMC samples. The cohort comprised 68 subjects: some 15 HAM/TSP patients, approximately 34 multiple sclerosis patients and 20 or so healthy controls. The investigation overall reported the following: No identical CDR3 amino acid sequences were found to be shared among expanded clones across subjects, suggesting that TCR-beta repertoires were private in all groups. TCR clonal expansion was highest in HAM/TSP patients and lowest in MS patients, with MS patients falling below even healthy controls.

The healthy controls were volunteers from a blood bank in Maryland, USA. Libraries from unsorted PBMCs were made from 2 million PBMCs kept in RNAlater at -80 degrees C until RNA extraction. Peripheral blood was subjected to Ficoll-Hypaque density gradient centrifugation to isolate PBMCs, which were then cryopreserved in liquid nitrogen. To synthesize cDNA, template-switch 5'RACE was performed with a primer carrying a 10-nucleotide random unique molecular identifier so that each TCR transcript was tagged. Every sequencing run covered 15-18 subjects and yielded more than 170 million TCR-beta sequences. The RNeasy kit was used for extraction of total RNA. Using the KAPA Real-time Library Amplification kit, TCR-beta VDJ regions were amplified with primers for the TCR constant region and the 5'RACE anchor. Sample indexes and Illumina adaptors were added in a first PCR, and a second PCR then increased library yield. The roughly 650 bp TCR product was size-selected on a 2% E-gel SizeSelection system after Ampure bead purification. Library quality was checked on a Bioanalyzer, concentration was measured with Qubit, and libraries were quantified with the Kapa Library Quantification kit before pooling. Paired-end 2 x 150 bp sequencing of the libraries was performed on an Illumina HiSeq 2500. To increase sequence diversity, roughly 24-32% phiX was spiked into each library pool. The published analysis was carried out like this. Quality-filtered reads were processed with the UMI-based MiGEC pipeline, and over 75% of raw TCR sequences were removed by the MiGEC pipeline during error correction. IMGT germline references were used for aligning VDJ genes, and each clonotype was defined as a unique CDR3 amino acid sequence together with its V-J genes. Clonal expansion, Shannon diversity and CDR3 relatedness (CalcPairwiseDistances, ClusterSamples) were evaluated with VDJtools, and phylogenetic trees were built with CLCbio workbench. Expanded clones were defined as having at least 8 unique UMIs, based on coefficient-of-variation modelling across technical triplicates. The public reads were run again by TCRdb, first through fastp at Q25 and then through MiXCR, and only productive beta chains were kept. Each entry is one CDR3 protein sequence, shown with its most common DNA and genes. V and J calls and clone size were set by TCRdb, not the authors. Here the sample has about 84,000 distinct CDR3 sequences; 10% occur a single time. Roughly 2% of the sample comes from the top ten.

This receptor was obtained from a man aged 35-49 years in good health. Sequenced: PBMCs. Recombination connected TRBV5-6 to TRBJ2-7; the D gene could be either TRBD1 or TRBD2, each agreeing at 6 bases. The DNA reads as follows: TGTGCCAGCAGCCTGATGACAGGAGGGGGCGAGCAGTACTTC. Translated, it reads CASSLMTGGGEQYF.